This TCR beta chain originates from a study of shared clonotypes between healthy human individuals. At the level of the study: CD4 naive and memory got three plates each, CD8 naive two, CD8 memory one.

About this clone: Its antigen is not identified.

Naive CD8 populations comprised CD45RO-negative cells positively selected for CCR7, excluding terminally differentiated effector memory CD45RA+ cells. This CDR3 is 16 amino acids long. Germline-derived CDR1 and CDR2 are MGHDK and SYGVNS. Trimming shortened V by 6 bases and J by 2 bases, and 18 bases separated the two germline ends. The data were produced by immunoSEQ multiplex PCR, yet TCRdb's version contains in-frame clones alone and is incomplete. The repertoire holds around 1.9 million clones, around 95% seen once, with approximately 1.7% in the top ten. General observations from the study: When naive CD4 clonotypes were compared across several donors, 5% to 5.5% were shared. Clonotype sharing among donors was expected to depend on sequencing depth.

The clonotype was recovered from a young man in good health. Some clones in this sample may be carry-over from other donors' samples. The sequenced sample consisted of naive CD8+ T cells from PBMCs. V and J are TRBV25-1 and TRBJ2-3; a possible D gene is TRBD2 (6 bases). CDR3 residues: CASRPYPAGPTDTQYF. In DNA, the CDR3 is TGTGCCAGCAGACCCTACCCGGCGGGGCCCACAGATACGCAGTATTTT.